One and the same sample provided the 4 T cell receptor beta chains below, sequenced in a study of radiation and T cells in renal cell carcinoma. Sequencing used immunoSEQ multiplex PCR; TCRdb keeps in-frame clones, though not all of them. The sample yields 18,000 or so clones, about 60% seen once. Treatment meaning: treatment-naive control, cytoreductive nephrectomy. The input for sequencing was tumor tissue, taken from a patient whose treatment was nephrectomy without radiotherapy. These receptor sequences come from a man aged 45 to 65 with renal cell carcinoma.

The chain couples TRBV7-6 to TRBJ2-5, with D perhaps TRBD1 (5 bases). Trimming took off 8 bases at V and 2 bases at J, with 21 bases between the two ends. This CDR3 is 16 amino acids long. Germline V gene sequence: CDR1 SGHVS, CDR2 FNYEAQ. In DNA form, the CDR3 reads TGTGCCAGCTCGGCGTTCAGGGTAAAAAGGCAAGAGACCCAGTACTTC. This encodes CASSAFRVKRQETQYF.

V and J are TRBV29-1 and TRBJ2-7; tentative D call: TRBD1 (5 bases). The germline CDR1 and CDR2 sequences are SQVTM and ANQGSEA. CDR3 size: 14 residues. V was clipped by 4 bases and J by 3 bases, with 16 bases between them. CDR3 protein: CSVGPDITIYEQYF. The CDR3 DNA reads TGCAGCGTTGGCCCGGACATCACGATCTACGAGCAGTACTTC.

The rearrangement links TRBV7-8 to TRBJ2-6, with D possibly TRBD1 on 6 matching bases. CDR3 length: 16 amino acids. Per germline, CDR1 SGHVS and CDR2 FQNEAQ. V was cut by 0 bases and J by 2 bases, with 8 bases left in between. CDR3 DNA sequence: TGTGCCAGCAGCTTAGCGTCAGGGGCTGGGGCCAACGTCCTGACTTTC. This sequence encodes CASSLASGAGANVLTF.

The CDR3 region has the DNA TGTGCCAGCAGCCCCCTCGGACAGGGAGGGTCCTACGAGCAGTACTTC. As protein: CASSPLGQGGSYEQYF. This chain links TRBV27 with TRBJ2-7; possibly TRBD1 for D (8 bases). The CDR3 covers 16 residues. From germline, CDR1 is MNHEY and CDR2 SMNVEV (reference sequence). With 6 bases removed from V and 1 base from J, the gap between germline ends came to 19 bases.